The 8 T cell receptor beta chains below come from one sample, sequenced in a study of molecular identifiers for immune sequencing clone quantification. TCRdb reprocessed the PCR reads via MiXCR and lists one record per CDR3 protein. The sample lists about 640,000 distinct CDR3 sequences, approximately 20% seen once, with around 0.9% in the top ten. Sequenced input: naive CD8+ T cells from blood, with Jurkat cell RNA spiked in. Subset here: FACS-sorted CD8+CD4-CCR7+CD45RA+ naive T cells. These receptors all stem from a human donor in good health. Some libraries in this study had Jurkat cell RNA spiked in.

This clonotype was seen at least ten times. As DNA, the CDR3 is TGTGCCAGCAGTTTTGTGTTAGCGGGGGGGCATGAGCAGTTCTTC. This codes for CASSFVLAGGHEQFF. This chain uses TRBV27 with TRBJ2-1; 11 bases align to TRBD2. The ends lost 3 bases at V and 8 bases at J; junction bases unmatched: 6. CDR3 size: 15 residues. Germline V gene sequence: CDR1 MNHEY, CDR2 SMNVEV (reference sequence).

The DNA for the CDR3 is TGCAGCGTTGTATACCAGGGGGTGTCGGGCACTGAAGCTTTCTTT. Translated: CSVVYQGVSGTEAFF. This chain uses TRBV29-1 with TRBJ1-1; TRBD1 agrees at 7 bases. Per germline, CDR1 SQVTM and CDR2 ANQGSEA. The CDR3 loop spans 15 amino acids. J was trimmed by 4 bases and V by 4 bases; bases with no gene match: 12.

This clonotype showed up just a few times. V gene TRBV13 combines with J gene TRBJ1-2; tentative D call: TRBD1 (5 bases). The CDR3 runs 13 residues. Trimming left V 8 bases short and J 0 bases short, with 10 bases between. CDR1 and CDR2 from the germline V gene are PRHDT and FYEKMQ (reference sequence). CDR3: CASSRDSNYGYTF. CDR3 sequence (DNA): TGTGCCAGCTCCAGGGACTCTAACTATGGCTACACCTTC.

This clonotype has only a few counts. A much larger clone is a single base away; this may be a read error. The genes are TRBV12-3 or TRBV12-4 and TRBJ1-1; D gene uncertain. The CDR3 runs 13 residues. V gave up 7 bases and J gave up 4 bases, with 13 bases separating them. The CDR3 coding sequence is TGTGCCAGCAACGGACCGAGGATCACTGAAGCTTTCTTT. Its protein is CASNGPRITEAFF.

The gene calls are TRBV6-2 or TRBV6-3 and TRBJ2-2; a possible D gene is TRBD1 (6 bases). The CDR3 loop spans 16 amino acids. Germline CDR1 and CDR2: MNHEY and SVGEGT. Trimming took 0 bases from V and 6 from J, leaving 14 bases between them. CDR3 amino acids: CASSYSPQGYSGELFF. For the CDR3, the DNA is TGTGCCAGCAGTTACTCCCCACAGGGTTACTCCGGGGAGCTGTTTTTT.

To note about this clonotype: Likely a read error: the CDR3 ends without its conserved phenylalanine or tryptophan. The chain couples TRBV6-5 to TRBJ2-7; D may correspond to TRBD1 or TRBD2 (5 bases each). V was shortened by 2 bases and J by 1 base, with 9 bases between the two germline ends. Germline V CDR1 and CDR2: MNHEY, SVGAGI. CDR3 length: 14 amino acids. The CDR3 DNA reads as TGTGCCAGCAGTTACGAGGGGAATTCCTACGAGCAGTACCTC. Protein product: CASSYEGNSYEQYL.

With respect to this clonotype: Compared with germline, one end of the junction differs, possibly owing to a read error. The rearrangement links TRBV6-2 or TRBV6-3 to TRBJ2-7, with a possible D match to TRBD1 (6 bases). This CDR3 spans 13 amino acids. Germline V gives CDR1 MNHEY, CDR2 SVGEGT. As DNA, the CDR3 is TGTGCCAGCAGTTACCTTACAGGGTACGAGCAGCACTTC. Residues: CASSYLTGYEQHF.

The chain carries TRBV4-1 and TRBJ2-7; 7 nucleotides match TRBD2. CDR1 and CDR2 from the germline V gene are MGHRA and YSYEKL. V dropped 2 bases and J dropped 2; count of bases not matched to a gene: 6. This CDR3 has 15 amino acids. This CDR3 reads CASSQTSVMPYEQYF. The CDR3 DNA follows: TGCGCCAGCAGCCAAACTAGCGTCATGCCCTACGAGCAGTACTTC.